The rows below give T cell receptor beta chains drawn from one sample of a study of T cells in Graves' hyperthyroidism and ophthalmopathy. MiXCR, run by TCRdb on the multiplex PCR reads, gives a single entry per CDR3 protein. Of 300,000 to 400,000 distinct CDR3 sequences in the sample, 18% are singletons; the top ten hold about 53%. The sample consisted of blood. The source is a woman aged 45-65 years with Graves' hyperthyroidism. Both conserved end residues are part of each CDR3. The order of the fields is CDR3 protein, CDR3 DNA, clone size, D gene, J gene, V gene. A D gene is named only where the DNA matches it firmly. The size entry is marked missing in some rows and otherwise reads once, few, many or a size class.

CDR3aa: CASSLSASGRATDTQYF
CDR3nt: TGTGCCAGCAGTTTATCGGCTAGCGGGAGGGCCACAGATACGCAGTATTTT
abundance: many
d_gene: TRBD2
j_gene: TRBJ2-3
v_gene: TRBV27

CDR3aa: CASSSQGAGETQYF
CDR3nt: TGTGCCAGCAGCTCTCAGGGGGCTGGGGAGACCCAGTACTTC
abundance: many
d_gene: TRBD1
j_gene: TRBJ2-5
v_gene: TRBV7-9

CDR3aa: CASRSQFSYNEQFF
CDR3nt: TGTGCCAGTAGGTCTCAATTCTCCTACAATGAGCAGTTCTTC
abundance: -
d_gene: -
j_gene: TRBJ2-1
v_gene: TRBV19

CDR3aa: CASSWVTEAFF
CDR3nt: TGTGCCAGCAGTTGGGTCACTGAAGCTTTCTTT
abundance: many
d_gene: -
j_gene: TRBJ1-1
v_gene: TRBV2

CDR3aa: CASSQELPYEQYF
CDR3nt: TGTGCCAGCAGCCAAGAACTACCCTACGAGCAGTACTTC
abundance: many
d_gene: -
j_gene: TRBJ2-7
v_gene: TRBV3-1

CDR3aa: CASTLSGSGDADTQYF
CDR3nt: TGTGCCAGCACCTTGAGCGGGAGTGGAGACGCAGATACGCAGTATTTT
abundance: few
d_gene: TRBD2
j_gene: TRBJ2-3
v_gene: TRBV5-6

CDR3aa: CAKPGPYEQYF
CDR3nt: TGTGCCAAACCCGGGCCGTACGAGCAGTACTTC
abundance: -
d_gene: -
j_gene: TRBJ2-7
v_gene: TRBV6-2/TRBV6-3

CDR3aa: CASSLRLADQETQYF
CDR3nt: TGTGCCAGCAGCCTCAGACTAGCGGACCAAGAGACCCAGTACTTC
abundance: many
d_gene: TRBD2
j_gene: TRBJ2-5
v_gene: TRBV13

CDR3aa: CASSQESAYNEKLFF
CDR3nt: TGTGCCAGCAGCCAAGAGTCAGCCTATAATGAAAAACTGTTTTTT
abundance: -
d_gene: -
j_gene: TRBJ1-4
v_gene: TRBV14

CDR3aa: CASSQGLLSGELFF
CDR3nt: TGTGCCAGCAGCCAAGGACTGTTATCCGGGGAGCTGTTTTTT
abundance: -
d_gene: -
j_gene: TRBJ2-2
v_gene: TRBV3-1

CDR3aa: CASSDRGVNYEQYF
CDR3nt: TGTGCCAGCAGTGATCGGGGTGTCAACTACGAGCAGTACTTC
abundance: -
d_gene: -
j_gene: TRBJ2-7
v_gene: TRBV6-1

CDR3aa: CASSVGDGNTIYF
CDR3nt: TGTGCCAGCAGCGTAGGAGACGGAAACACCATATATTTT
abundance: few
d_gene: -
j_gene: TRBJ1-3
v_gene: TRBV9

CDR3aa: CAWSGTDFQETQYF
CDR3nt: TGTGCCTGGAGTGGAACGGACTTTCAAGAGACCCAGTACTTC
abundance: many
d_gene: -
j_gene: TRBJ2-5
v_gene: TRBV30

CDR3aa: CASGRGRGAYNEQFF
CDR3nt: TGTGCCAGCGGCCGGGGGCGGGGGGCCTACAATGAGCAGTTCTTC
abundance: -
d_gene: TRBD2
j_gene: TRBJ2-1
v_gene: TRBV18

CDR3aa: CAWGEGTVYEQYF
CDR3nt: TGTGCCTGGGGAGAAGGGACGGTCTACGAGCAGTACTTC
abundance: -
d_gene: -
j_gene: TRBJ2-7
v_gene: TRBV30

CDR3aa: CSATRGQGAEAFF
CDR3nt: TGCAGTGCTACCCGGGGACAGGGGGCTGAAGCTTTCTTT
abundance: few
d_gene: TRBD1
j_gene: TRBJ1-1
v_gene: TRBV20-1

CDR3aa: CASSAVGGANNEQFF
CDR3nt: TGTGCCAGCAGCGCCGTCGGGGGGGCGAACAATGAGCAGTTCTTC
abundance: many
d_gene: TRBD2
j_gene: TRBJ2-1
v_gene: TRBV7-2

CDR3aa: CASSSGGVSDTQYF
CDR3nt: TGTGCCAGCAGCTCCGGGGGGGTGTCCGATACGCAGTATTTT
abundance: -
d_gene: TRBD2
j_gene: TRBJ2-3
v_gene: TRBV9